The T cell receptor (beta chain) described here comes from a study of blood T cell repertoires in COVID-19. In the study overall: Nucleic acid was either cDNA or gDNA, and it came from T cells, B-cell-depleted T cells, or PBMCs.

V was trimmed by 2 bases and J by 2 bases, leaving 10 bases between them. This CDR3 contains 15 residues. Germline CDR1 reads MNHNS; CDR2 reads SASEGT. Authors' data handling: How many nucleated cells were present was estimated from reference gene primer amplification. Data came from immunoSEQ multiplex PCR; TCRdb stores just in-frame clones and leaves some out. Clone size and the V and J calls come from that table; the DNA yielded D and trimming. Found here are 200,000 to 300,000 clones, 70% to 80% of them singletons; the top ten hold about 3.5%. This clone was counted only a few times. Material: peripheral blood. The sequence was obtained from an elderly woman with acute or convalescent COVID-19. V gene TRBV6-1 combines with J gene TRBJ1-5, with D tentatively TRBD1 (6 bases). CDR3 nucleotides: TGTGCCAGCAGTGAAACCCCAGGGGGCAATCAGCCCCAGCATTTT. It yields the protein CASSETPGGNQPQHF.